This T cell receptor (beta chain) was observed in a study of blood T cell repertoires in COVID-19. V shed 3 bases and J 5 bases; nucleotides not matched to a gene: 4. From germline, CDR1 is SGDLS and CDR2 YYNGEE. The CDR3 runs to 13 residues. Assay: immunoSEQ multiplex PCR; the TCRdb copy retains only in-frame clones and omits some. The sample carries about 100,000 clones, more than 70% recorded once. This rearrangement joins TRBV9 to TRBJ2-5; 7 bases align to TRBD2. The TCR originated in a man between 45 and 60 years old with active or convalescent COVID-19. Input material: peripheral blood. CDR3 nucleotides: TGTGCCAGCAGCGCGGCCGGGGGGGAGACCCAGTACTTC. Translated: CASSAAGGETQYF.